A selection of T cell receptor beta chains follows, all from one sample in a study of cytomegalovirus exposure and HLA in healthy donors. Libraries were prepared by immunoSEQ multiplex PCR; TCRdb keeps only in-frame clonotypes and omits some of them. In the table there are roughly 120,000 clones, about three quarters of which are singletons. The source material was PBMCs. The receptors shown here come from a human donor in good health. CDR3s include the opening cysteine and the closing phenylalanine or tryptophan. Fields, in order: V gene, clone size, J gene, D gene, CDR3 DNA, CDR3 protein. A D gene is named only where the DNA matches it firmly. Only part of the rows carry a size: once, few, many, or a class if the clone is expanded.

>TRBV28|.|TRBJ1-1|TRBD1
TGTGCCAGCAGACAGGGGTCCACTGAAGCTTTCTTT
CASRQGSTEAFF
>TRBV29-1|.|TRBJ1-1|.
TGCAGCGTTGAGGAGGGAGGCGGTGGAGCTTTCTTT
CSVEEGGGGAFF
>TRBV6-6|.|TRBJ1-5|.
TGTGCCAGCAGTGATCAGGGGTTTCAGCCCCAGCATTTT
CASSDQGFQPQHF
>TRBV6-5|.|TRBJ2-2|TRBD2
TGTGCCAGCAGTACCGGGACTATAATCGGGGAGCTGTTTTTT
CASSTGTIIGELFF
>TRBV7-2|.|TRBJ1-4|.
TGTGCCAGCAGCCGGACAGCGAATGAAAAACTGTTTTTT
CASSRTANEKLFF
>TRBV28|.|TRBJ1-1|.
TGTGCCAGCAGTTTATTCGGGGTTGGATTGAACACTGAAGCTTTCTTT
CASSLFGVGLNTEAFF
>TRBV9|.|TRBJ1-3|.
TGTGCCAGCAGCGTAGTTGGCACCAGCTCTGGAAACACCATATATTTT
CASSVVGTSSGNTIYF
>TRBV2|.|TRBJ2-2|TRBD2
TGTGCCAGCACCCCGGGACTAGCGGGGGCCAAGAACACCGGGGAGCTGTTTTTT
CASTPGLAGAKNTGELFF
>TRBV15|once|TRBJ1-4|.
TGTGCCACCAGCAGGGGAGAGGGGGGGGGTGAAAAACTGTTTTTT
CATSRGEGGGEKLFF
>TRBV18|.|TRBJ1-2|.
TGTGCCAGCTTGGCCGACAGGATCTATGGCTACACCTTC
CASLADRIYGYTF
>TRBV4-3|once|TRBJ1-6|.
TGCGCCAGCAGCCAATTTCAGGGTGTTGGAAATTCACCCCTCCACTTT
CASSQFQGVGNSPLHF
>TRBV28|.|TRBJ1-1|TRBD1
TGTGCCAGCGGGACAGGGTCGGGGACTGAAGCTTTCTTT
CASGTGSGTEAFF
>TRBV14|.|TRBJ1-2|.
TGTGCCAGCAGCCGACGGGACTGGAGATGGGCCTACACCTTC
CASSRRDWRWAYTF
>TRBV7-9|.|TRBJ2-7|.
TGTGCCAGCAGCGTTGTGGGGGGACTGGACTCCTACGAGCAGTACTTC
CASSVVGGLDSYEQYF
>TRBV2|.|TRBJ2-5|TRBD1
TGTGCCAGCAGTGAAGTGGACAGGGCGGAAGAGCAGTACTTC
CASSEVDRAEEQYF
>TRBV15|.|TRBJ1-1|TRBD1
TGTGCCACAAGGGACAGGGGGGAGACTGAAGCTTTCTTT
CATRDRGETEAFF
>TRBV13|.|TRBJ1-2|.
TGTGCCAGCAGCCCCAACATGCCCAACTATGGCTACACCTTC
CASSPNMPNYGYTF
>TRBV27|.|TRBJ1-1|.
TGTGCCAGCTGCAAGGGTGGGAGCACTGAAGCTTTCTTT
CASCKGGSTEAFF
>TRBV16|.|TRBJ2-3|.
TGTGCCAGCAGTTCTGCTACCCGCCACACAGATACGCAGTATTTT
CASSSATRHTDTQYF
>TRBV7-9|.|TRBJ2-1|TRBD2
TGTGCCAGCAGCAAAGACCCACGGGGGGGCCGAGGTTATGAGCAGTTCTTC
CASSKDPRGGRGYEQFF
>TRBV6-6|.|TRBJ2-7|.
TGTGCCAGCAGTCTTGGACAAATGCTGTCCTACGAGCAGTACTTC
CASSLGQMLSYEQYF
>TRBV7-7|.|TRBJ1-3|.
TGTGCCAGCAGCTTAAGCGACTCTGGAAACACCATATATTTT
CASSLSDSGNTIYF
>TRBV7-8|.|TRBJ2-2|.
TGTGCCAGCAGCTTAGCTTACATCACCGGGGAGCTGTTTTTT
CASSLAYITGELFF
>TRBV28|once|TRBJ1-2|.
TGTGCCAGCAGTTCGAGGGATTTTATTAACTATGGCTACACCTTC
CASSSRDFINYGYTF
>TRBV7-8|once|TRBJ1-4|.
TGTGCCAGCAGCACTCAGGCCGACCTTAATGAAAAACTGTTTTTT
CASSTQADLNEKLFF
>TRBV29-1|.|TRBJ1-2|.
TGCAGCGTTACAATCGGGGGACGGTCCAGTAACTATGGCTACACCTTC
CSVTIGGRSSNYGYTF